These 25 T cell receptor beta chains came from one sample sequenced in a study of Ad26.COV2.S vaccination and SARS-CoV-2 variants. TCRdb keeps only in-frame clones here, not all; method: immunoSEQ multiplex PCR. The table records about 400,000 clones, 89% of them present only once. The treatment is: about 20 received Ad26.COV2.S at low or high dose, single or two shots; about 5 received placebo; per-sample allocation not given. Sampling happened 63 days after the first vaccine or placebo injection. This specimen was peripheral blood, taken in a trial of Ad26.COV2.S vaccine versus placebo. These receptors were collected from a person between 18 and 65 years old who received the Ad26.COV2.S COVID-19 vaccine or a placebo.

The chain has TRBV30 and TRBJ2-1, with D maybe TRBD2 (5 bases). The CDR3 consists of 11 residues. Germline V gives CDR1 GTSNPN, CDR2 SVGIG (reference sequence). V was trimmed by 2 bases and J by 7 bases, leaving 6 bases between them. The CDR3 nucleotides read TGTGCCTGGAGTCGGGGAAATGAGCAGTTCTTC. Protein: CAWSRGNEQFF.

The J gene is TRBJ2-1, the V gene TRBV19; TRBD2 matches 14 bases. Germline CDR1 reads LNHDA; CDR2 reads SQIVND (reference sequence). The length of the CDR3 is 16 residues. After removal of 5 bases from V and 7 bases from J, the junction contained 7 bases not matched to a gene. The CDR3 is CASSPTGTSGRNEQFF. In nucleotides, the CDR3 is TGTGCCAGTAGTCCAACCGGGACTAGCGGGAGAAATGAGCAGTTCTTC.

The V call is TRBV19, the J call TRBJ1-1; D ambiguous. Germline V gene sequence: CDR1 LNHDA, CDR2 SQIVND (reference sequence). V was clipped by 4 bases and J by 2 bases, with 8 bases between them. The CDR3 is made up of 13 amino acids. DNA of the CDR3: TGTGCCAGTAGTAACGAGGTTAACACTGAAGCTTTCTTT. It encodes CASSNEVNTEAFF.

This clone is a singleton in its sample. The chain carries TRBV19 and TRBJ2-5; 9 positions match TRBD2. The germline gives CDR1 LNHDA, CDR2 SQIVND (reference sequence). The length of the CDR3 is 20 residues. After removal of 4 bases from V and 4 bases from J, the junction contained 22 bases not matched to a gene. The DNA of the CDR3 is TGTGCCAGTAGTAACCCAATTTTCCCCCCACAAGCGGGAGGCGGAGAGACCCAGTACTTC. Encoded protein: CASSNPIFPPQAGGGETQYF.

This chain uses TRBV5-1 with TRBJ2-1; 8 nucleotides agree with TRBD2. Germline CDR1 and CDR2: SGHRS and YFSETQ. This CDR3 has 16 amino acids. J gave up 8 bases and V 2 bases, and 12 bases lay outside the gene matches. The CDR3 region has the DNA TGCGCCAGCAGCTTTGGGACGGGAGGGCCTAATCATGAGCAGTTCTTC. Translating it yields CASSFGTGGPNHEQFF.

V and J are TRBV27 and TRBJ1-2, with D unclear. The CDR3 runs to 14 residues. Germline V gene data show CDR1 as MNHEY and CDR2 as SMNVEV (reference sequence). Trimming stripped 4 bases from V and 3 bases from J, with 12 bases between. The CDR3 sequence is CASSSLPGDYGYTF. In DNA form, the CDR3 reads TGTGCCAGCAGTTCGCTACCGGGCGACTATGGCTACACCTTC.

Here the CDR3 reads CASSLFSGRGNEQFF. The CDR3 nucleotides are TGTGCCAGCAGCTTATTTAGCGGGAGGGGCAATGAGCAGTTCTTC. The chain employs TRBV7-3 and TRBJ2-1, with 11 positions matching TRBD2. Germline CDR1 SGHTA, CDR2 FQGTGA. V gave up 2 bases and J gave up 6 bases; unmatched junction bases: 3. The CDR3 runs 15 residues.

The V and J genes are TRBV19 and TRBJ1-4; D gene unclear. There are 20 residues in the CDR3. Trimming cost V 6 bases and J 8 bases, with 34 bases left between them. The germline V gene has CDR1 LNHDA and CDR2 SQIVND (reference sequence). The CDR3 protein is CASSIRREIGPRNYPEKLFF. The CDR3 DNA follows: TGTGCCAGTAGCATCCGCCGGGAAATTGGCCCCCGCAACTACCCCGAAAAACTGTTTTTT.

The chain couples TRBV7-3 to TRBJ2-3, with D perhaps matching TRBD2 (6 bases). The CDR3 is 14 residues long. V was trimmed by 4 bases and J by 4 bases, leaving 12 bases between them. Germline V gene sequence: CDR1 SGHTA, CDR2 FQGTGA. The CDR3 spells CASSSGGLPDTQYF. Here the CDR3 DNA reads TGTGCCAGCAGCTCAGGCGGACTACCAGATACGCAGTATTTT.

V and J are TRBV12-2 and TRBJ1-1. TRBV12-2 is annotated as a pseudogene. The CDR3 is made up of 16 amino acids. The chain's CDR3 is CASRPTQEFMNTEAFF. The CDR3 coding sequence is TGTGCAAGTCGCCCTACCCAAGAATTTATGAACACTGAAGCTTTCTTT.

V usage is TRBV5-4 and J usage is TRBJ1-2; no clear D gene. The CDR3 consists of 15 residues. CDR1 is SGHNT, CDR2 YYREEE, per germline (reference sequence). V gave up 0 bases and J gave up 0 bases, with 9 bases separating them. The DNA of the CDR3 is TGTGCCAGCAGCTTGGACCAGCGCTCTAACTATGGCTACACCTTC. Its protein is CASSLDQRSNYGYTF.

In DNA form, the CDR3 reads TGTGCTAGTGGTTTGGCTTGGACAATAGCTTACTATGGCTACACCTTC. The encoded protein is CASGLAWTIAYYGYTF. The chain is built from TRBV12-5 and TRBJ1-2, with a weak D call TRBD1 (5 bases). The V gene's germline CDR1 is LGHNT and CDR2 FRNRAP. V dropped 1 base and J dropped 3 bases, with 15 bases sitting between them. There are 16 residues in the CDR3.

V usage is TRBV7-8 and J usage is TRBJ1-5; D is ambiguous. The CDR3 loop spans 15 amino acids. V shed 1 base and J shed 4 bases, with 11 bases lying between them. Germline CDR1 SGHVS, CDR2 FQNEAQ. CDR3 in amino acids: CASSLGNDRNQPQHF. The CDR3 region has the DNA TGTGCCAGCAGCTTAGGGAACGACCGGAATCAGCCCCAGCATTTT.

Concerning this clone itself: Other DNA sequences within the sample encode an identical CDR3. The genes are TRBV6-5 and TRBJ2-7; TRBD2 matches at 13 bases. V gave up 5 bases and J gave up 1 base; unmatched junction bases: 2. Germline-derived CDR1 and CDR2 are MNHEY and SVGAGI. The CDR3 has 15 amino acids. The CDR3 DNA follows: TGTGCCAGCAGTCGGACTAGCGGGGGTTCCTACGAGCAGTACTTC. Its translation is CASSRTSGGSYEQYF.

In DNA form, the CDR3 reads TGCGCCAGCAGCCAAGGACAGGGGGCTTTATTTTTTGGTTCACCCCTCCACTTT. Encoded protein: CASSQGQGALFFGSPLHF. The chain couples TRBV4-3 to TRBJ1-6; 10 nucleotides agree with TRBD1. There are 18 residues in the CDR3. CDR1 and CDR2 (germline): LGHNA, YSLEER. With 1 base clipped from V and 9 bases from J, the junction kept 12 bases outside the gene matches.

The chain is built from TRBV7-2 and TRBJ1-2, with 7 positions matching TRBD1. CDR1 is SGHTA and CDR2 is FQGNSA in the germline V gene. After removal of 5 bases from V and 6 bases from J, the junction contained 6 bases not matched to a gene. The CDR3 loop spans 13 amino acids. CDR3 sequence: CASSQGGVDGYTF. Here the CDR3 DNA reads TGTGCCAGCAGCCAGGGGGGGGTAGATGGCTACACCTTC.

The sample holds one count of this clone. This chain uses TRBV6-2 or TRBV6-3 with TRBJ2-5, with 10 bases matching TRBD2. V gave up 4 bases and J gave up 3 bases; unmatched junction bases: 2. There are 14 residues in the CDR3. The germline V gene has CDR1 MNHEY and CDR2 SVGEGT. CDR3 protein: CASSSSGSKETQYF. CDR3 DNA sequence: TGTGCCAGCAGTTCTAGCGGGAGTAAAGAGACCCAGTACTTC.

The CDR3 reads CASRPVEGRGNYGYTF. In DNA form, the CDR3 reads TGTGCCAGCAGGCCCGTGGAGGGGCGAGGTAACTATGGCTACACCTTC. This rearrangement joins TRBV6-6 to TRBJ1-2; D is perhaps TRBD1 (5 bases). CDR1 and CDR2 from the germline V gene are MNHNY and SVGAGI (reference sequence). The V and J ends lost 6 bases and 1 base respectively, with 18 bases between them. CDR3 length: 16 residues.

CDR3 residues: CASRPQGREKLFF. The CDR3 bases are TGTGCCAGTCGACCGCAGGGTCGGGAAAAACTGTTTTTT. This rearrangement joins TRBV7-9 to TRBJ1-4; maybe TRBD1 (5 bases). Germline CDR1 and CDR2: SEHNR and FQNEAQ (reference sequence). CDR3 length equals 13 residues. V was shortened by 9 bases and J by 8 bases, with 16 bases between the two germline ends.

The chain combines TRBV11-1 with TRBJ1-2; 10 nucleotides align to TRBD1. With 5 bases clipped from V and 3 bases from J, the junction kept 6 bases outside the gene matches. Germline V gene sequence: CDR1 SGHAT, CDR2 FQDESV (reference sequence). CDR3 length: 15 amino acids. In DNA, the CDR3 is TGTGCCAGCAGCACCGGACAGGGGGTCCACTATGGCTACACCTTC. This translates into CASSTGQGVHYGYTF.

Here the CDR3 DNA reads TGTGCCTGGACAAGCGGGAGTGGGTACGAGCAGTACTTC. The encoded protein is CAWTSGSGYEQYF. V gene TRBV30 combines with J gene TRBJ2-7, with 8 bases identical to TRBD2. The J segment lost 4 bases and the V segment lost 4 bases, leaving 6 bases of the junction unmatched. The CDR3 length is 13 residues. Germline lookup yields CDR1 GTSNPN and CDR2 SVGIG (reference sequence). Full variable domain (missing parts from reference TRBV30 and TRBJ2-7): SQTIHQWPATLVQPVGSPLSLECTVEGTSNPNLYWYRQAAGRGLQLLFYSVGIGQISSEVPQNLSASRPQDRQFILSSKKLLLSDSGFYLCAWTSGSGYEQYFGPGTRLTVT.

The chain is built from TRBV6-4 and TRBJ2-7; the match to TRBD2 covers 10 bases. This CDR3 has 18 residues. Looked up from germline, CDR1 is MRHNA and CDR2 is SNTAGT. The V gene end was trimmed by 4 bases and the J gene end by 5 bases; junction bases not matched to a gene: 17. The CDR3 DNA reads TGTGCCAGCAGTGCACCGCCCGCTCTAGCGGGAGAGGAAGACGAGCAGTACTTC. The encoded protein is CASSAPPALAGEEDEQYF.

The J gene is TRBJ2-7, the V gene TRBV15; 7 bases line up with TRBD1. The V and J ends lost 3 bases and 3 bases, in that order; junction bases with no gene match: 8. CDR1 and CDR2 from the germline V gene are LNHNV and YYDKDF (reference sequence). This CDR3 has 15 residues. The CDR3 is CATSRSRQGDYEQYF. CDR3 bases: TGTGCCACCAGCAGGTCGAGACAGGGAGACTACGAGCAGTACTTC.

The V call is TRBV10-1, the J call TRBJ1-1, with a weak D call TRBD1 (5 bases). CDR3 length equals 17 residues. The germline CDR1 and CDR2 sequences are WNHNN and SYGVQD (reference sequence). V lost 6 bases, J lost 4 bases, and 24 bases lay in between. CDR3 DNA: TGCGCCAGCAGATGGAAGGGGACTCACCCTTGGGGCACTGAAGCTTTCTTT. Its protein product is CASRWKGTHPWGTEAFF.

V and J are TRBV28 and TRBJ1-2; D unclear. CDR1 is MDHEN, CDR2 SYDVKM, per germline. The CDR3 is 16 residues long. The V end was cut by 1 base, the J end by 6 bases, with 18 bases between. In DNA form, the CDR3 reads TGTGCCAGCAGTTTATTAGGACTTACGGAAAGGGATGGCTACACCTTC. Translated: CASSLLGLTERDGYTF.